Here is one T cell receptor beta chain with its context. V dropped 4 bases and J dropped 2; count of bases not matched to a gene: 1. This CDR3 is 14 amino acids long. Germline assignment: CDR1 SGHTA and CDR2 FQGNSA. Original processing notes: Reference gene primer amplification gave nucleated cell count estimates. The assay was immunoSEQ multiplex PCR, and TCRdb's table has in-frame clones only and misses some. V and J calls and clone size are copied from that table; D and trimming were computed from the DNA. This sample has around 130,000 clones, with more than 90% found just once. These data originate in a study of blood T cell repertoires in COVID-19. Study as a whole: Whether acute or convalescent, the COVID-19 samples came from the United States, Italy and Spain. T cells, B-cell-depleted T cells, or PBMCs provided the cDNA or gDNA that served as material.

This chain joins TRBV7-2 and TRBJ2-7, with 11 bases matching TRBD2. This clonotype was sampled from a man aged 50 to 60 with active COVID-19. Input material: peripheral blood. Here the CDR3 reads CASSSTSGAYEQYF. Here the CDR3 DNA reads TGTGCCAGCAGCTCGACTAGCGGGGCCTACGAGCAGTACTTC.